This T cell receptor (beta chain) was captured by sequencing in a study of shared clonotypes between healthy human individuals. The study, taken as a whole, reports: Sorted-subset sequencing was shown by rarefaction to be incomplete despite large depth.

In regard to this clone: Antigen: not known.

Germline V lookup: CDR1 SGHNT, CDR2 YENEEA. Trimming shortened V by 5 bases and J by 6 bases, and 11 bases separated the two germline ends. This CDR3 has 13 residues. Method: immunoSEQ multiplex PCR; TCRdb's copy keeps in-frame clones and lacks some. The data show about 1.1 million clones, with about 80% seen just once and 0.6% to 0.75% held by the top ten. The clonotype was recovered from a man between 18 and 35 years old in good health. Some clones in this sample may be carry-over from other donors' samples. Sequencing was done on a sample of memory CD4+ T cells from PBMCs. This sample's subset: CD45RA-negative fraction. The chain uses TRBV11-3 and TRBJ2-4; a possible D gene is TRBD1 (6 bases). In DNA, the CDR3 is TGTGCCAGCAGCGGCAAGGACAGAAACATTCAGTACTTC. This sequence encodes CASSGKDRNIQYF.